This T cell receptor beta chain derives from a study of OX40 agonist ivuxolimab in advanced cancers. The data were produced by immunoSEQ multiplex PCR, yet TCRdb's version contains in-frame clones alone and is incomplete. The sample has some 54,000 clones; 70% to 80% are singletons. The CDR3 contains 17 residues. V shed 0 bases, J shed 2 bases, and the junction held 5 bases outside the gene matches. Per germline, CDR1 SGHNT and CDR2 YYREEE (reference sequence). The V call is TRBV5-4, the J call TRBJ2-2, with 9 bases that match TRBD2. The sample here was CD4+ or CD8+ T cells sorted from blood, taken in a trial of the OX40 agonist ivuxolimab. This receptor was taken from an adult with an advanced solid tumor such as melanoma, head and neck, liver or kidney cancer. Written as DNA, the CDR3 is TGTGCCAGCAGCTTGGGATCGACTAGCGGTAACACCGGGGAGCTGTTTTTT. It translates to CASSLGSTSGNTGELFF.